This T cell receptor beta chain was sequenced in a study of blood T cells in healthy people across ages. Germline V gene lookup returns CDR1 SEHNR and CDR2 FQNEAQ (reference sequence). V was cut by 3 bases and J by 0 bases, with 5 bases left in between. The CDR3 runs to 13 residues. Alongside a J-beta primer mix, a sample-barcoded 5' primer served in a second PCR lasting roughly 7 to 12 cycles. A single record per CDR3 protein comes from TCRdb applying MiXCR to the 5' RACE reads. The data contain roughly 860,000 distinct CDR3 sequences, under 80% of them singletons. About this clonotype itself: The antigen is undetermined.

Whole-study results and caveats: TCR beta diversity tracked closely with naive T cell percentage.

What was sequenced was blood. The clonotype was recovered from a young man in good health. The genes are TRBV7-9 and TRBJ1-2; D call uncertain. The CDR3 sequence: CASSFSANYGYTF. CDR3 DNA sequence: TGTGCCAGCAGCTTTTCAGCTAACTATGGCTACACCTTC.